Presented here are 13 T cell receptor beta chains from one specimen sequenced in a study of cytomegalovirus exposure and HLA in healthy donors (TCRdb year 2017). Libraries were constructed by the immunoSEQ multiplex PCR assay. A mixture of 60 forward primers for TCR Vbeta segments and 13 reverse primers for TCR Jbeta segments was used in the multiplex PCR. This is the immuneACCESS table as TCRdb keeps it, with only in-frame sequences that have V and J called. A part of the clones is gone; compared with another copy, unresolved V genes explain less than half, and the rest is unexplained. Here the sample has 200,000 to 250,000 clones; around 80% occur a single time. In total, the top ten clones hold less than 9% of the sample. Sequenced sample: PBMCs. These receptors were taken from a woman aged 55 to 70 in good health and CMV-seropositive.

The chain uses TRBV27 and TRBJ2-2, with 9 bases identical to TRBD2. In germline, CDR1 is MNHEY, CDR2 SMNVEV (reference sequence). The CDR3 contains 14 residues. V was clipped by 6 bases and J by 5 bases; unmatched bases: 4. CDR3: CASRRGGETGELFF. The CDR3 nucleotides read TGTGCCAGCAGGCGGGGGGGCGAAACCGGGGAGCTGTTTTTT.

The chain's CDR3 is CASSLGVSVDTDTQYF. The DNA for the CDR3 is TGCGCCAGCAGCTTGGGTGTTTCGGTTGACACAGATACGCAGTATTTT. The chain has TRBV5-1 and TRBJ2-3; D not certain. The CDR3 extends over 16 amino acids. Trimming left V 0 bases short and J 2 bases short, with 13 bases between. Germline loops: CDR1 SGHRS, CDR2 YFSETQ.

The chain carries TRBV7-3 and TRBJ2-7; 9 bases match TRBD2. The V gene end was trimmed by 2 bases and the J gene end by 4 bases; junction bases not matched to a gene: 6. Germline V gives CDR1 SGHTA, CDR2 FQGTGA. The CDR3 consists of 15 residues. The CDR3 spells CASSLGGRARYEQYF. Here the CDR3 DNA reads TGTGCCAGCAGCTTAGGCGGGAGGGCCCGGTACGAGCAGTACTTC.

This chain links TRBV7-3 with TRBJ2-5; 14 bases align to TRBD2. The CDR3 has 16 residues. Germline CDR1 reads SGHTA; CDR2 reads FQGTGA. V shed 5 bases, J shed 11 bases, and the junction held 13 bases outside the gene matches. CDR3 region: CASSPTGTSGRSGQYF. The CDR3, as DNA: TGTGCCAGCAGCCCAACTGGGACTAGCGGGAGATCGGGGCAGTACTTC.

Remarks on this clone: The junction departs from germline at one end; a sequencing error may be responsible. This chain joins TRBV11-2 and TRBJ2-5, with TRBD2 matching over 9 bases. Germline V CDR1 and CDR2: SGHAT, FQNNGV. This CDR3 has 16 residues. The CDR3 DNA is TGTGCCAGCAGCTCCCGCGGGGGGGTAGGAAGGGAGAGCCAGTACTTC. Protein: CASSSRGGVGRESQYF.

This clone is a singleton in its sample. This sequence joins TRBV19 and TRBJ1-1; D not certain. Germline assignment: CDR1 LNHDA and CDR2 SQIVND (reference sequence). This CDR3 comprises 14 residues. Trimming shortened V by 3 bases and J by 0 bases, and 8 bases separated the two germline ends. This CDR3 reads CASSMSPMNTEAFF. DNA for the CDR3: TGTGCCAGTAGTATGAGCCCGATGAACACTGAAGCTTTCTTT.

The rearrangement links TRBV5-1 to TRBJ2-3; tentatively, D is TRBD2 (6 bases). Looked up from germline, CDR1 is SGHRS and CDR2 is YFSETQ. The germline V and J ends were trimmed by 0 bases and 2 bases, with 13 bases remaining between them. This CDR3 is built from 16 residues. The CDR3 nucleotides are TGCGCCAGCAGCTTGGGGGGAGGTGCACACACAGATACGCAGTATTTT. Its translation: CASSLGGGAHTDTQYF.

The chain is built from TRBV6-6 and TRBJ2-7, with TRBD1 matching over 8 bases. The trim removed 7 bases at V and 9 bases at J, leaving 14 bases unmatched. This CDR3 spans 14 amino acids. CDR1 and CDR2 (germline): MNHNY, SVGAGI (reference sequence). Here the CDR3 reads CASTLLQGAQGQYF. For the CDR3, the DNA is TGTGCCAGCACCCTCCTGCAGGGGGCGCAAGGGCAGTACTTC.

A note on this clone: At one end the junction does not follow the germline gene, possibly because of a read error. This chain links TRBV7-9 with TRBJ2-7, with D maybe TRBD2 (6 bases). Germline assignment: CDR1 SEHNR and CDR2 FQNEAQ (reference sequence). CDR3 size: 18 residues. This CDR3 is CSSSRRPPGNSGPYEQYF. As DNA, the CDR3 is TGTTCCAGCAGCCGCCGCCCCCCGGGTAATAGCGGTCCCTACGAGCAGTACTTC.

CDR3 bases: TGTGCCAGCAGTTTAAGGAAAGAGTTTGGAGGTCTGTTTTTT. Translating it yields CASSLRKEFGGLFF. The rearrangement uses TRBV28 and TRBJ2-2; tentative D call: TRBD2 (5 bases). The length of the CDR3 is 14 residues. V was pared by 2 bases and J by 14 bases, with 18 bases between. The germline CDR1 and CDR2 sequences are MDHEN and SYDVKM.

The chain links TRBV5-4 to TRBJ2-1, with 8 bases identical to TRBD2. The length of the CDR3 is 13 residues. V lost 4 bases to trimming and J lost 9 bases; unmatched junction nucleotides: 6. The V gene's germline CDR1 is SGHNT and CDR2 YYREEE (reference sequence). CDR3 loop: CASSGGLVTEQFF. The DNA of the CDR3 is TGTGCCAGCAGCGGGGGACTAGTGACTGAGCAGTTCTTC.

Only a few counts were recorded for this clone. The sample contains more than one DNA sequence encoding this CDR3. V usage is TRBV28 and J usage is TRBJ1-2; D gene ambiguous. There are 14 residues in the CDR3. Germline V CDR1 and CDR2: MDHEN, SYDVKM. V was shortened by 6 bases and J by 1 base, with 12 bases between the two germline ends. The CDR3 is CASSSGSFNYGYTF. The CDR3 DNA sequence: TGTGCCAGCAGCTCCGGGTCCTTTAACTATGGCTACACCTTC.

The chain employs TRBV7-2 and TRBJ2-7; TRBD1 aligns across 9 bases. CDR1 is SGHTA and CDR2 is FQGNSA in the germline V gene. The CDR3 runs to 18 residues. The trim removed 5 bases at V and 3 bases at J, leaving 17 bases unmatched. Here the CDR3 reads CASSRTFMLGQGIYEQYF. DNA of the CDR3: TGTGCCAGCAGCCGTACATTTATGCTGGGACAGGGAATCTACGAGCAGTACTTC.